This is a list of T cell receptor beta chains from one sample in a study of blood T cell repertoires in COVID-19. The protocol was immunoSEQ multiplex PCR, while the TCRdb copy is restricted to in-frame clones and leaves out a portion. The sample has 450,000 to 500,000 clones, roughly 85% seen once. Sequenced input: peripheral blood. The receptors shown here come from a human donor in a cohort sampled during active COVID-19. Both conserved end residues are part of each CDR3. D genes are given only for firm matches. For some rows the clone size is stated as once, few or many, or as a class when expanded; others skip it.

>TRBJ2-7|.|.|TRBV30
TGTGCTTATACGGTCTTACCTAGGGAGCAGTACTTC
CAYTVLPREQYF
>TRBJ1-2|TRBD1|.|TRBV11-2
TGTGCCAGCAGCTTAGCCGGGACAGTTGTGGGAGGCTACACCTTC
CASSLAGTVVGGYTF
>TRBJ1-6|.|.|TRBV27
TGTGCCAGCAGGACGCGGGGGGCGAGCTCCTATAATTCACCCCTCCACTTT
CASRTRGASSYNSPLHF
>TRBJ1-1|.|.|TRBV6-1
TGTGCCAGCAGTGAGCACTTTTTATCAACAGGGAACACTGAAGCTTTCTTT
CASSEHFLSTGNTEAFF
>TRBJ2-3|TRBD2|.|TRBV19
TGTGCCAGTAGTATCCCCCTGACTAGCGGATGGGGAGATACGCAGTATTTT
CASSIPLTSGWGDTQYF
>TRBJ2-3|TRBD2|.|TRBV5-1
TGCGCCAGCAGCTTGCGGGGGGACACAGATACGCAGTATTTT
CASSLRGDTDTQYF
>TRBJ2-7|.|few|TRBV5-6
TGTGCCAGCAGCTTGGTTAGTCTTCCGTACGAGCAGTACTTC
CASSLVSLPYEQYF
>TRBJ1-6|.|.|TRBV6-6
TGTGCCAGCAGTTATGAGGCGATGGGGACAACACCCCTCCACTTT
CASSYEAMGTTPLHF
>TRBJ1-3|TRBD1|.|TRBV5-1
TGCGCCAGCAGCGCCTCCGGACAGGCTGGAAACACCATATATTTT
CASSASGQAGNTIYF
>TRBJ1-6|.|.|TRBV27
TGTGCCAGCAGAATCGGACAGACCCTATATTCACCCCTCCACTTT
CASRIGQTLYSPLHF
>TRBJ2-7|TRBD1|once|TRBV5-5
TGTGCCAGCAATACCGACAGGGGAAAATACGAGCAGTACTTC
CASNTDRGKYEQYF
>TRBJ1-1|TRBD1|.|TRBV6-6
TGTGCCAGCAGTTACGTTCCAGGGACAGGGGGAACTGAAGCTTTCTTT
CASSYVPGTGGTEAFF
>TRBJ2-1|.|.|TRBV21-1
TGTGCCAGCGGTAGGAGGGCCTGGGCTCATGAGCAGTTCTTC
CASGRRAWAHEQFF
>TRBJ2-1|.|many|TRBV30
TGTGCCTGGACCGAGGGCCTTAATGAGCAGTTCTTC
CAWTEGLNEQFF
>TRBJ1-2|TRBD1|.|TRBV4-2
TGTGCCAGCAGCCAAGATAGACAGGGGGAAATAGGGGGCTACACCTTC
CASSQDRQGEIGGYTF
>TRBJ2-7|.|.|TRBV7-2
TGTGCCAGCAGCTTAGCTGCTCTCAGCTACGAGCAGTACTTC
CASSLAALSYEQYF
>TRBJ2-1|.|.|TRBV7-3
TGTGCCAGCAGCTTATCCGGGACTTGGGAGCAGTTCTTC
CASSLSGTWEQFF
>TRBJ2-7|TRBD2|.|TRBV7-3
TGTGCCAGCAGCTTAATCGGCGGGGGAGGTGGGGAGCAGTACTTC
CASSLIGGGGGEQYF
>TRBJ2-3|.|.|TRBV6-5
TGTGCCAGCAGCATTATGCCCCCTGGGCATACGCAGTATTTT
CASSIMPPGHTQYF
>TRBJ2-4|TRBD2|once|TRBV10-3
TGTGCCATCAGTGAAGAGCGGGAGTTAAACATTCAGTACTTC
CAISEERELNIQYF
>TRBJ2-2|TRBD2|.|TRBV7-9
TGTGCCAGCAGACTAGCGGGAGGGACCGGGGAGCTGTTTTTT
CASRLAGGTGELFF
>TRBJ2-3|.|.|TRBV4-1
TGCGCCAGCAGCCCCGGTCACGGCGGGAAGCTAACAGATACGCAGTATTTT
CASSPGHGGKLTDTQYF
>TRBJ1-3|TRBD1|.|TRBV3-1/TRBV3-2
TGTGCCAGCAGCCAAGTCCCTATAGGGGGCACTGGAAACACCATATATTTT
CASSQVPIGGTGNTIYF
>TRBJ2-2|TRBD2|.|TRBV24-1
TGTGCCACCAGTGGACTAGCGGGAGTCAGCATACCGAACACCGGGGAGCTGTTTTTT
CATSGLAGVSIPNTGELFF